The entry below gives a single T cell receptor (beta chain) sequence along with its context. V lost 3 bases and J lost 3, with 17 bases in between. CDR3 length: 16 amino acids. Germline CDR1 is LNHDA and CDR2 is SQIVND (reference sequence). This sample was included in a study of T cell responses to AZD1222 COVID-19 vaccine. The protocol was immunoSEQ multiplex PCR, while the TCRdb copy is restricted to in-frame clones and leaves out a portion. The sample lists 100,000 to 120,000 clones; approximately 94% were seen once. The starting material was peripheral blood, obtained 28 days after the second AZD1222 dose. This TCR was sampled from an adult who received the AZD1222 COVID-19 vaccine. J is TRBJ1-1 and V is TRBV19; D is possibly TRBD1 (5 bases). The CDR3 sequence: CASSMGGANGDTEAFF. CDR3 bases: TGTGCCAGTAGTATGGGAGGGGCTAACGGGGACACTGAAGCTTTCTTT.